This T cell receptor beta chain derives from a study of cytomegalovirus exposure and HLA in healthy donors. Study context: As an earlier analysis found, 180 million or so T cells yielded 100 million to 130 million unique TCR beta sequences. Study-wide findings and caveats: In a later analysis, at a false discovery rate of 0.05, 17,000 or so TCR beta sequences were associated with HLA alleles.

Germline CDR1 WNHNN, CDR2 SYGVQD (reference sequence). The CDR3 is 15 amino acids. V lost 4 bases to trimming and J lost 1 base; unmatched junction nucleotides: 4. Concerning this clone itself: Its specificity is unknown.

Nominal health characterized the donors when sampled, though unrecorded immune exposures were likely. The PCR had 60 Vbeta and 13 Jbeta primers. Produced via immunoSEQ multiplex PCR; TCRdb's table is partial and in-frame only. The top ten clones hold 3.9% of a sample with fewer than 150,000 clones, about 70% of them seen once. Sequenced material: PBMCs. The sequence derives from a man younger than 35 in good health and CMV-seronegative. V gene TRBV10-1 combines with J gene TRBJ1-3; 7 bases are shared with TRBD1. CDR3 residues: CASSVKGASGNTIYF. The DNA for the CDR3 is TGCGCCAGCAGTGTCAAGGGGGCTTCTGGAAACACCATATATTTT.